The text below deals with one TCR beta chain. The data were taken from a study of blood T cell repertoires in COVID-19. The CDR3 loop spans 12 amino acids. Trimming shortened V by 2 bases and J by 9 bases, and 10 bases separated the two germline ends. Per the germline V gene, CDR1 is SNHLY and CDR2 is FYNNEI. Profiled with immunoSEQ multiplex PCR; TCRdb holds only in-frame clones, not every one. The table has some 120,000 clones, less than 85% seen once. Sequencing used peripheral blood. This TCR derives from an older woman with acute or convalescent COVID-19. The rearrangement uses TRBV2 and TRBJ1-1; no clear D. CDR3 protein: CASSETELQAFF. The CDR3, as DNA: TGTGCCAGCAGTGAAACGGAGCTCCAAGCTTTCTTT. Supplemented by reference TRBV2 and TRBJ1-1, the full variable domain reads EPEVTQTPSHQVTQMGQEVILRCVPISNHLYFYWYRQILGQKVEFLVSFYNNEISEKSEIFDDQFSVERPDGSNFTLKIRSTKLEDSAMYFCASSETELQAFFGQGTRLTVV.